The TCR beta chain under discussion was sequenced for a study of blood T cell repertoires in COVID-19. Per the authors' pipeline: Quantification of nucleated cells was approximated via reference gene primer amplification. TCRdb's copy holds only in-frame clones and misses some; the assay was immunoSEQ multiplex PCR. That table supplies the V and J calls and clone size; D and trimming were determined from the DNA. Of fewer than 200,000 clones in the sample, approximately 85% are singletons; the top ten hold 1% to 1.5%. The CDR3 spans 12 residues. V shed 5 bases and J 7 bases; nucleotides not matched to a gene: 4.

V gene TRBV12-3 or TRBV12-4 combines with J gene TRBJ1-1; 7 bases fit TRBD1. The clonotype originates from a man aged 55 to 70 who had recovered from COVID-19. The specimen was peripheral blood. The CDR3 nucleotides read TGTGCCAGCAGTCCTCAGGGGGTTGAAGCTTTCTTT. Its translation: CASSPQGVEAFF.